The 11 T cell receptor beta chains reported below all come from one sample, sequenced in a study of response to subunit inactivated influenza vaccine. TCRdb reprocessed the RT-PCR reads via MiXCR and lists one record per CDR3 protein. The data show about 780,000 distinct CDR3 sequences, roughly 20% seen once. This specimen consisted of PBMCs from blood, obtained around 5 days after vaccination. The receptors stem from a man over 45 who received an inactivated influenza vaccine.

The chain employs TRBV29-1 and TRBJ2-6, with D hard to call. Trimming pared 4 bases from V and 4 bases from J, leaving 17 bases between. The CDR3 totals 16 residues. The germline gives CDR1 SQVTM, CDR2 ANQGSEA. CDR3 sequence (DNA): TGCAGCGTTGTAGGAGTCTCAGGAGCGGGGGCCAACGTCCTGACTTTC. It is translated as CSVVGVSGAGANVLTF.

This clonotype came up a few times. The chain recombines TRBV11-1 with TRBJ2-1; TRBD2 might be the D (5 bases). The CDR3 is made up of 15 amino acids. V was trimmed by 5 bases and J by 0 bases, leaving 11 bases between them. CDR1 is SGHAT and CDR2 is FQDESV in the germline V gene (reference sequence). CDR3 residues: CASSPGSSSYNEQFF. CDR3 coding DNA: TGTGCCAGCAGCCCGGGGTCTTCCTCCTACAATGAGCAGTTCTTC.

This clonotype showed up just a few times. This chain joins TRBV5-1 and TRBJ1-5; 8 nucleotides align to TRBD1. The CDR3 consists of 14 residues. CDR1 is SGHRS and CDR2 is YFSETQ in the germline V gene. The ends lost 0 bases at V and 9 bases at J; junction bases unmatched: 5. CDR3 nucleotide sequence: TGCGCCAGCAGCTTGGGGACAGGGTTGGGGCCCCAGCATTTT. It yields the protein CASSLGTGLGPQHF.

This clonotype appeared a few times. This chain uses TRBV20-1 with TRBJ2-7; 8 nucleotides align to TRBD1. Germline V lookup: CDR1 DFQATT, CDR2 SNEGSKA (reference sequence). This CDR3 comprises 14 residues. V was clipped by 5 bases and J by 0 bases; unmatched bases: 6. The CDR3 spells CSAYGQGSSYEQYF. Written as DNA, the CDR3 is TGCAGTGCTTACGGACAGGGATCCTCCTACGAGCAGTACTTC.

Concerning this clonotype itself: A junction end diverges from the germline sequence, so it may reflect a read error. The V gene is TRBV6-2 or TRBV6-3, the J gene TRBJ2-3; D is undetermined. The germline V gene has CDR1 MNHEY and CDR2 SVGEGT. This CDR3 comprises 10 residues. The CDR3 coding sequence is TGTTCCAGCAGACGAGATACGCAGTATTTT. Amino acid sequence: CSSRRDTQYF.

CDR3 in DNA: TGTGCCAGCAGTTTTGGGGTTTGGGGAACAGATACGCAGTATTTT. It yields the protein CASSFGVWGTDTQYF. The chain has TRBV28 and TRBJ2-3; D unclear. This CDR3 has 15 residues. Germline values: CDR1 MDHEN, CDR2 SYDVKM. Trimming shortened V by 3 bases and J by 3 bases, and 13 bases separated the two germline ends.

The chain joins TRBV2 to TRBJ1-2; D possibly corresponds to TRBD1 (6 bases). The CDR3 length is 14 residues. Trimming left V 7 bases short and J 0 bases short, with 12 bases between. Germline CDR1 and CDR2: SNHLY and FYNNEI. DNA of the CDR3: TGTGCCAGCATACGGACAGTCACTAACTATGGCTACACCTTC. This codes for CASIRTVTNYGYTF.

The V call is TRBV5-1, the J call TRBJ1-4; D perhaps matches TRBD1 (6 bases). Trimming removed 4 bases from V and 3 bases from J, with 13 bases in between. Per germline, CDR1 SGHRS and CDR2 YFSETQ. The CDR3 has 15 residues. CDR3 sequence: CASSGSGTSNEKLFF. The DNA of the CDR3 is TGCGCCAGCAGCGGATCCGGGACATCTAATGAAAAACTGTTTTTT.

The rearrangement joins TRBV20-1 to TRBJ2-1; D may correspond to TRBD1 or TRBD2 (5 bases each). With 4 bases removed from V and 7 bases from J, the gap between germline ends came to 20 bases. Germline CDR1 is DFQATT and CDR2 is SNEGSKA (reference sequence). This CDR3 comprises 15 residues. This chain's CDR3 is CSAKDRDPKLNEQFF. The DNA for the CDR3 is TGCAGTGCTAAGGACCGGGACCCAAAGCTGAATGAGCAGTTCTTC.

This clonotype was counted only a few times. The chain couples TRBV6-1 to TRBJ2-4; TRBD1 matches 8 bases. There are 15 residues in the CDR3. The J segment lost 5 bases and the V segment lost 5 bases, leaving 8 bases of the junction unmatched. CDR1 is MNHNS and CDR2 is SASEGT in the germline V gene. Here the CDR3 DNA reads TGTGCCAGCAGTCCTGTCGACAGGGGTGAAAACATTCAGTACTTC. Translation: CASSPVDRGENIQYF.

In this sample, this clonotype turned up a few times. This chain uses TRBV30 with TRBJ1-1; D possibly corresponds to TRBD1 (6 bases). Germline V lookup: CDR1 GTSNPN, CDR2 SVGIG (reference sequence). The CDR3 spans 11 residues. Trimming took off 7 bases at V and 12 bases at J, with 18 bases between the two ends. For the CDR3, the DNA is TGTGCCTTTAACACAGGGAGGCTGACTTTCTTT. This translates into CAFNTGRLTFF.